A single sample gave rise to the 32 T cell receptor beta chains below, sequenced in a study of blood T cell repertoires in COVID-19. The repertoire was sequenced with immunoSEQ multiplex PCR; TCRdb's copy has only in-frame clones and lacks some. The sample has hundreds of thousands of clones; around 83% are singletons. Material for sequencing was peripheral blood. The receptors were sampled from a man aged 35 to 55 with acute or convalescent COVID-19.

V and J are TRBV14 and TRBJ1-4, with 10 bases aligning to TRBD1. This CDR3 comprises 17 residues. The germline CDR1 and CDR2 sequences are SGHDN and FVKESK. Trimming removed 5 bases from V and 0 bases from J; junction bases left unmatched: 6. For the CDR3, the DNA is TGTGCCAGCAGCTCGGGACAGGGGCTTACAACTAATGAAAAACTGTTTTTT. This sequence encodes CASSSGQGLTTNEKLFF.

The V and J genes are TRBV5-1 and TRBJ2-3; D may be TRBD2 (5 bases). The CDR3 is 16 amino acids. Germline CDR1 reads SGHRS; CDR2 reads YFSETQ. Trimming removed 0 bases at V and 2 bases at J, with 13 bases between. This CDR3 reads CASSLGQHRDTDTQYF. Written as DNA, the CDR3 is TGCGCCAGCAGCTTGGGCCAGCACCGGGACACAGATACGCAGTATTTT.

V is TRBV27 and J is TRBJ2-7; D remains unclear. Germline CDR1 and CDR2: MNHEY and SMNVEV (reference sequence). Trimming shortened V by 4 bases and J by 4 bases, and 14 bases separated the two germline ends. The length of the CDR3 is 14 residues. The CDR3: CASSSLPLRYEQYF. As DNA, the CDR3 is TGTGCCAGCAGTTCCCTCCCACTTAGATACGAGCAGTACTTC.

This CDR3 is CASNPVWTVSYGYTF. CDR3 in DNA: TGTGCCAGTAACCCAGTTTGGACAGTCTCCTATGGCTACACCTTC. The chain links TRBV19 to TRBJ1-2, with TRBD1 as a possible D gene (6 bases). CDR1 and CDR2 from the germline V gene are LNHDA and SQIVND (reference sequence). This CDR3 comprises 15 residues. Trimming left V 7 bases short and J 4 bases short, with 19 bases between. Variable domain in full (rest from reference TRBV19 and TRBJ1-2): DGGITQSPKYLFRKEGQNVTLSCEQNLNHDAMYWYRQDPGQGLRLIYYSQIVNDFQKGDIAEGYSVSREKKESFPLTVTSAQKNPTAFYLCASNPVWTVSYGYTFGSGTRLTVV.

This rearrangement joins TRBV19 to TRBJ2-7; D may be TRBD1 (5 bases). This CDR3 region has 14 residues. CDR1 is LNHDA and CDR2 is SQIVND in the germline V gene (reference sequence). Deletions cut 3 bases from V and 1 base from J, with 10 bases between. The CDR3 DNA reads TGTGCCAGTAGTATCCAGGGCGCATCCTACGAGCAGTACTTC. It is translated as CASSIQGASYEQYF.

With respect to this clone: Other DNA variants within this sample encode the same CDR3. The gene calls are TRBV2 and TRBJ1-5, with D perhaps matching TRBD1 (6 bases). Germline CDR1 SNHLY, CDR2 FYNNEI. The ends were cut back, 6 bases at V and 0 bases at J, with 9 bases in the middle. This CDR3 has 14 amino acids. The CDR3 bases are TGTGCCAGCAGAGGGGGTCTTAGCAATCAGCCCCAGCATTTT. Encoded protein: CASRGGLSNQPQHF. Based on the CDR3 plus reference TRBV2 and TRBJ1-5, the full variable domain is EPEVTQTPSHQVTQMGQEVILRCVPISNHLYFYWYRQILGQKVEFLVSFYNNEISEKSEIFDDQFSVERPDGSNFTLKIRSTKLEDSAMYFCASRGGLSNQPQHFGDGTRLSIL.

CDR3 loop: CASSSIRTSGDFRTGELFF. CDR3 in DNA: TGTGCCAGCAGTTCAATTAGGACTAGCGGGGATTTTAGGACCGGGGAGCTGTTTTTT. The chain links TRBV27 to TRBJ2-2, with 12 positions matching TRBD2. The CDR3 runs to 19 residues. With V trimmed by 4 bases and J by 5 bases, 14 bases remained unmatched. Germline CDR1 reads MNHEY; CDR2 reads SMNVEV (reference sequence).

The sample holds one count of this clone. This chain connects TRBV7-3 to TRBJ2-1; TRBD2 agrees at 10 bases. The trim removed 5 bases at V and 6 bases at J, leaving 10 bases unmatched. The germline V gene has CDR1 SGHTA and CDR2 FQGTGA. CDR3 length: 16 amino acids. CDR3 in DNA: TGTGCCAGCAGCAGAACGGCGGGACTAGCGAGCAATGAGCAGTTCTTC. Amino acid sequence: CASSRTAGLASNEQFF.

The V gene is TRBV28, the J gene TRBJ2-7, with no clear D. CDR3 length equals 12 residues. Looked up from germline, CDR1 is MDHEN and CDR2 is SYDVKM. Trimming left V 4 bases short and J 4 bases short, with 8 bases between. The CDR3 sequence is CASSSPPYEQYF. Written as DNA, the CDR3 is TGTGCCAGCAGTTCCCCCCCTTACGAGCAGTACTTC.

This clone showed up just once. The chain uses TRBV28 and TRBJ1-1, with D tentatively TRBD1 (5 bases). The length of the CDR3 is 13 residues. Germline-derived CDR1 and CDR2 are MDHEN and SYDVKM. V lost 3 bases and J 10 bases, leaving 15 bases between the germline ends. This chain's CDR3 is CASSFPPARGAFF. In DNA form, the CDR3 reads TGTGCCAGCAGTTTCCCCCCTGCTAGGGGAGCTTTCTTT.

The J gene is TRBJ2-2, the V gene TRBV5-4; D gene uncertain. The CDR3 consists of 14 residues. Trimming took 1 base from V and 6 from J, leaving 10 bases between them. The germline V gene has CDR1 SGHNT and CDR2 YYREEE (reference sequence). The CDR3 nucleotides read TGTGCCAGCAGCTTGTATCTCTCCTCCGGGGAGCTGTTTTTT. This translates into CASSLYLSSGELFF.

This clone showed up just a few times. V gene TRBV12-3 or TRBV12-4 combines with J gene TRBJ1-2; no firm D call. V was cut by 3 bases and J by 10 bases, with 9 bases left in between. This CDR3 contains 11 residues. The CDR3 region has the DNA TGTGCCAGCAGTTTCCAACCTAACTACACCTTC. Translated: CASSFQPNYTF.

V is TRBV20-1 and J is TRBJ2-2, with TRBD2 matching over 7 bases. Germline lookup yields CDR1 DFQATT and CDR2 SNEGSKA (reference sequence). This CDR3 is 13 amino acids long. Losses at the gene ends were 3 bases for V and 5 bases for J; bases not matched to a gene: 3. The CDR3 DNA reads TGCAGTGCTAGTAAGCGGGAAACCGGGGAGCTGTTTTTT. It is translated as CSASKRETGELFF.

The chain is built from TRBV7-2 and TRBJ2-1; the match to TRBD1 covers 8 bases. The CDR3 is 15 residues long. J gave up 4 bases and V 4 bases, and 6 bases lay outside the gene matches. Germline V gene lookup returns CDR1 SGHTA and CDR2 FQGNSA. CDR3 coding DNA: TGTGCCAGCAGCTCCTCCGGGACAGGTTACAATGAGCAGTTCTTC. It yields the protein CASSSSGTGYNEQFF.

V and J are TRBV30 and TRBJ1-5; 7 bases match TRBD1. The V and J ends lost 0 bases and 3 bases, in that order; junction bases with no gene match: 5. CDR1 and CDR2 from the germline V gene are GTSNPN and SVGIG (reference sequence). This CDR3 is 15 amino acids long. For the CDR3, the DNA is TGTGCCTGGAGTGTAGGGACAGCCTTCAATCAGCCCCAGCATTTT. Encoded protein: CAWSVGTAFNQPQHF.

V gene TRBV5-4 combines with J gene TRBJ1-1, with 7 nucleotides matching TRBD1. V was clipped by 2 bases and J by 1 base; unmatched bases: 5. This CDR3 is built from 15 residues. The germline V gene has CDR1 SGHNT and CDR2 YYREEE (reference sequence). CDR3 sequence (DNA): TGTGCCAGCAGCTTTCCGACAGGGAAGAACACTGAAGCTTTCTTT. Amino acid sequence: CASSFPTGKNTEAFF.

The V and J genes are TRBV11-2 and TRBJ2-1; TRBD2 matches at 9 bases. In germline, CDR1 is SGHAT, CDR2 FQNNGV. The V segment lost 6 bases and the J segment 1 base; nucleotides outside the gene matches: 4. This CDR3 has 15 amino acids. This chain's CDR3 is CASSTAGGSYNEQFF. The CDR3 DNA reads TGTGCCAGCAGTACAGCGGGGGGATCCTACAATGAGCAGTTCTTC.

The CDR3 loop reads CASSQSGFQGASSYEQYF. The CDR3 coding sequence is TGTGCCAGCAGCCAATCAGGTTTTCAAGGGGCGAGCTCCTACGAGCAGTACTTC. J is TRBJ2-7 and V is TRBV16, with a possible D match to TRBD1 (5 bases). The V end lost 0 bases, the J end lost 0 bases, and 18 bases lay between the germline ends. Germline assignment: CDR1 KGHSY and CDR2 FQNENV. This CDR3 has 18 amino acids.

This sequence joins TRBV27 and TRBJ1-1; D uncertain. Trimming shortened V by 6 bases and J by 4 bases, and 12 bases separated the two germline ends. Germline V gene data show CDR1 as MNHEY and CDR2 as SMNVEV (reference sequence). The CDR3 is 13 amino acids. Written as DNA, the CDR3 is TGTGCCAGCAGCCTCACATGGAGCACTGAAGCTTTCTTT. It is translated as CASSLTWSTEAFF.

V gene TRBV9 combines with J gene TRBJ2-3, with 10 bases aligning to TRBD2. The CDR3 totals 17 residues. The germline V gene encodes CDR1 SGDLS and CDR2 YYNGEE. Trimming at V came to 3 bases and at J to 3 bases, leaving 10 bases not matched to a gene. The CDR3 nucleotides are TGTGCCAGCAGCGACCCAAGCGGGGGGGCCGGGACAGATACGCAGTATTTT. It encodes CASSDPSGGAGTDTQYF.

J is TRBJ2-5 and V is TRBV5-1; TRBD2 agrees at 13 bases. This CDR3 spans 16 amino acids. Germline CDR1 and CDR2: SGHRS and YFSETQ. With 0 bases clipped from V and 3 bases from J, the junction kept 2 bases outside the gene matches. CDR3 DNA: TGCGCCAGCAGCTTGGGGGGACTAGCGGGGAAAGAGACCCAGTACTTC. Translating it yields CASSLGGLAGKETQYF.

This clone was detected once. This chain uses TRBV6-1 with TRBJ2-2; 10 positions match TRBD2. The CDR3 totals 16 residues. CDR1 is MNHNS and CDR2 is SASEGT in the germline V gene. The trim removed 4 bases at V and 4 bases at J, leaving 6 bases unmatched. CDR3 nucleotide sequence: TGTGCCAGCAGTGTATTGGCTAGCGGGAGCACCGGGGAGCTGTTTTTT. Amino acid sequence: CASSVLASGSTGELFF.

The gene calls are TRBV13 and TRBJ2-5; 8 bases fit TRBD1. CDR3 size: 14 residues. V was clipped by 5 bases and J by 3 bases; unmatched bases: 5. Germline CDR1 PRHDT, CDR2 FYEKMQ (reference sequence). CDR3 loop: CASSTRTGKETQYF. CDR3 coding DNA: TGTGCCAGCAGCACCAGGACAGGGAAAGAGACCCAGTACTTC. Full variable domain (missing parts from reference TRBV13 and TRBJ2-5): AAGVIQSPRHLIKEKRETATLKCYPIPRHDTVYWYQQGPGQDPQFLISFYEKMQSDKGSIPDRFSAQQFSDYHSELNMSSLELGDSALYFCASSTRTGKETQYFGPGTRLLVL.

The chain is built from TRBV6-1 and TRBJ2-3; D remains ambiguous. The CDR3 consists of 15 residues. CDR1 is MNHNS, CDR2 SASEGT, per germline. Trimming pared 2 bases from V and 4 bases from J, leaving 13 bases between. The CDR3 sequence: CASSEFRLTSDTQYF. The CDR3 DNA sequence: TGTGCCAGCAGTGAATTTCGGTTAACCTCAGATACGCAGTATTTT.

The V call is TRBV2, the J call TRBJ2-1, with TRBD2 identical over 13 bases. The CDR3 sequence is 14 residues long. The V segment lost 5 bases and the J segment 8 bases; nucleotides outside the gene matches: 3. The germline CDR1 and CDR2 sequences are SNHLY and FYNNEI. CDR3 in amino acids: CASSYTSGGDEQFF. In DNA, the CDR3 is TGTGCCAGCAGTTACACTAGCGGGGGGGATGAGCAGTTCTTC.

The CDR3 coding sequence is TGTGCCAGTATTAAGACAGGGTACTACGAGCAGTACTTC. This sequence encodes CASIKTGYYEQYF. This rearrangement joins TRBV6-5 to TRBJ2-7, with 7 bases that match TRBD1. The CDR3 covers 13 residues. The junction had 8 bases not matched to a gene; V was cut back by 9 bases and J by 3 bases. Germline V gives CDR1 MNHEY, CDR2 SVGAGI.

The chain is built from TRBV28 and TRBJ1-2; possible D gene TRBD1, 5 bases. The CDR3 contains 16 residues. The V end lost 2 bases, the J end lost 6 bases, and 19 bases lay between the germline ends. Germline-derived CDR1 and CDR2 are MDHEN and SYDVKM. CDR3 region: CASSLTFALEGDGYTF. Written as DNA, the CDR3 is TGTGCCAGCAGTTTAACTTTCGCACTCGAAGGGGATGGCTACACCTTC.

This chain connects TRBV2 to TRBJ1-1; D is uncertain. Germline V gives CDR1 SNHLY, CDR2 FYNNEI. The length of the CDR3 is 10 residues. Trimming removed 5 bases at V and 11 bases at J, with 9 bases between. CDR3 nucleotide sequence: TGTGCCAGCAGTAGCGGGCTCGCTTTCTTT. This gives the protein CASSSGLAFF.

The chain links TRBV7-9 to TRBJ2-1, with 7 bases identical to TRBD1. The CDR3 is made up of 16 amino acids. V dropped 1 base and J dropped 4; count of bases not matched to a gene: 7. Germline CDR1 SEHNR, CDR2 FQNEAQ (reference sequence). The DNA of the CDR3 is TGTGCCAGCAGCTTAGGGGGGACAGTCTTATACAATGAGCAGTTCTTC. This translates into CASSLGGTVLYNEQFF.

In its sample, this clone is medium-sized (0.01 to 0.1%). The rearrangement uses TRBV20-1 and TRBJ2-1; 8 bases map to TRBD2. The CDR3 length is 15 residues. The V segment lost 3 bases and the J segment 7 bases; nucleotides outside the gene matches: 11. Germline V gene data show CDR1 as DFQATT and CDR2 as SNEGSKA (reference sequence). The CDR3 protein is CSASPLGGGRNEQFF. CDR3 in DNA: TGCAGTGCTAGTCCACTGGGCGGGGGGAGGAATGAGCAGTTCTTC.

The sample holds a few counts of this clone. This chain joins TRBV6-5 and TRBJ1-1; the D is unclear. The CDR3 loop spans 15 amino acids. V lost 0 bases and J 5 bases, leaving 13 bases between the germline ends. Looked up from germline, CDR1 is MNHEY and CDR2 is SVGAGI. CDR3 DNA sequence: TGTGCCAGCAGTTACTCGAGGGATGTTACGACTGAAGCTTTCTTT. As protein: CASSYSRDVTTEAFF.

The J gene is TRBJ1-1, the V gene TRBV10-3; 8 nucleotides align to TRBD1. V lost 6 bases and J lost 4; bases outside the gene matches: 7. The CDR3 loop spans 14 amino acids. Germline CDR1 is ENHRY and CDR2 is SYGVKD. The CDR3: CAIRSTGGATEAFF. CDR3 coding DNA: TGTGCCATCAGGTCTACAGGGGGAGCCACTGAAGCTTTCTTT.